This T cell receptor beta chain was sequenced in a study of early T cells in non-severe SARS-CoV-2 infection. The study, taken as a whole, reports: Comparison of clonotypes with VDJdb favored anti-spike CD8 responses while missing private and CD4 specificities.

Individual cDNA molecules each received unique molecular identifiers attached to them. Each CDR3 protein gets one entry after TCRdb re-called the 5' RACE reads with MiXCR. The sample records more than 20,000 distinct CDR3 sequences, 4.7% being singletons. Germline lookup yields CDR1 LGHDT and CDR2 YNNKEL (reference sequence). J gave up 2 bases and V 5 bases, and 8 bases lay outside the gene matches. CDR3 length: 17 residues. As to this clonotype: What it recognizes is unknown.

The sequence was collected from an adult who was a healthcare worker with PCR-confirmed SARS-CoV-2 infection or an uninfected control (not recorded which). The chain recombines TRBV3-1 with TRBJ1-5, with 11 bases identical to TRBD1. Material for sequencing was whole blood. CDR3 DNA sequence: TGTGCCAGCAGCATGGCCCCGGGACAGGGGGGCAATCAGCCCCAGCATTTT. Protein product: CASSMAPGQGGNQPQHF.